This note documents a single T cell receptor (beta chain) sequence. This entry comes from a study of patients and donors after allogeneic stem cell transplantation. TCRdb ran MiXCR on the RT-PCR reads and lists one entry per CDR3 protein. The sample includes 200,000 to 250,000 distinct CDR3 sequences, roughly 38% seen only once; the top ten take approximately 10%. Trimming removed 0 bases from V and 4 bases from J; junction bases left unmatched: 3. The germline V gene encodes CDR1 WNHNN and CDR2 SYGVQD (reference sequence). The CDR3 has 14 amino acids. This TCR was sampled from a human donor who was either an allogeneic HSCT recipient or a stem cell or donor lymphocyte infusion donor (not recorded which). It is not recorded whose cells these are; they may come from a transplant donor. This rearrangement joins TRBV10-1 to TRBJ2-7, with TRBD1 identical over 7 bases. Sequenced material: blood, either unsorted or a sorted T cell fraction (not recorded which). The CDR3 sequence is CASSESKGAYEQYF. DNA of the CDR3: TGCGCCAGCAGTGAGTCGAAGGGGGCATACGAGCAGTACTTC.